The source of this T cell receptor (beta chain) is a study of T cell changes during pregnancy in multiple sclerosis. Germline values: CDR1 SGHRS, CDR2 YFSETQ. V was cut by 4 bases and J by 2 bases, with 18 bases left in between. The length of the CDR3 is 16 residues. The method was immunoSEQ multiplex PCR; TCRdb's version includes in-frame clones alone and lacks a portion of them. The table records approximately 32,000 clones, about 92% of them present only once. The TCR was taken from a female donor in good health, enrolled as a control in a pregnancy study. The rearrangement joins TRBV5-1 to TRBJ1-1, with D unresolved. The sequences come from peripheral blood, collected in the third trimester of pregnancy. CDR3 amino acids: CASSPWSPGGNTEAFF. CDR3 in DNA: TGCGCCAGCAGCCCTTGGTCCCCGGGAGGAAACACTGAAGCTTTCTTT.